The rows below give T cell receptor beta chains drawn from one sample of a study of cytomegalovirus exposure and HLA in healthy donors. TCRdb's copy holds only in-frame clones and misses some; the assay was immunoSEQ multiplex PCR. The sample comprises over 150,000 clones, around 80% of which are singletons, and 1% rests with the top ten. The specimen was PBMCs. These receptors all come from a woman aged 45 to 65 in good health and CMV-seropositive. Both conserved end residues are part of each CDR3. The order of the fields is V gene, CDR3 protein.

V gene: TRBV27
CDR3 protein: CASSFVNRGNYGYTF

V gene: TRBV28
CDR3 protein: CASSDRELETQYF

V gene: TRBV4-2
CDR3 protein: CASSQAGEGVNQPQHF

V gene: TRBV2
CDR3 protein: CASSEGLEVMTTNEKLFF

V gene: TRBV19
CDR3 protein: CASSIYGTENEAFF

V gene: TRBV6-5
CDR3 protein: CASGRDETQYF

V gene: TRBV7-8
CDR3 protein: CASSPTESNQPQHF

V gene: TRBV9
CDR3 protein: CASSISSGGAIPQETQYF

V gene: TRBV11-2
CDR3 protein: CASSPIAQATNEKLFF

V gene: TRBV7-8
CDR3 protein: CASSFPRVPETQYF

V gene: TRBV7-9
CDR3 protein: CASSLIRTAVPGELFF

V gene: TRBV6-5
CDR3 protein: CASSYLGQSNSPLHF

V gene: TRBV9
CDR3 protein: CASSVMSGNTEAFF

V gene: TRBV7-2
CDR3 protein: CASSLRGREAGANVLTF

V gene: TRBV9
CDR3 protein: CASSGGGSYQPQHF

V gene: TRBV6-5
CDR3 protein: CASSGGRNGNTIYF

V gene: TRBV7-2
CDR3 protein: CASSFRGAGVGGYTF

V gene: TRBV7-2
CDR3 protein: CASSFGDTQYF

V gene: TRBV5-4
CDR3 protein: CASSPGGQGSGNTIYF

V gene: TRBV5-3
CDR3 protein: CARSLALHPGQNYGYTF

V gene: TRBV27
CDR3 protein: CASSSPGQHYEQYF

V gene: TRBV12-5
CDR3 protein: CASGLTGGTDTQYF

V gene: TRBV4-3
CDR3 protein: CASSPTLGGTDTQYF